This T cell receptor (beta chain) was sequenced for a study of blood T cell repertoires in COVID-19. How the authors handled the data: Amplifying reference gene primers gave estimates of nucleated cell counts. Measured with immunoSEQ multiplex PCR; TCRdb has only the in-frame clones, and not every one. V and J calls and clone size are as listed in that table; D and trimming were resolved from the DNA. The sample lists approximately 170,000 clones, less than 85% seen once, with approximately 12% in the top ten. Sequences were obtained from PBMCs or T cells enriched from blood (not recorded which). The sequence came from a man between 45 and 60 years old who had recovered from COVID-19.

The CDR3 region is CASSYRLAASTDTQYF. CDR3 DNA: TGCGCCAGCAGCTACCGACTAGCGGCTAGCACAGATACGCAGTATTTT. The rearrangement uses TRBV5-1 and TRBJ2-3; 9 nucleotides match TRBD2. This CDR3 contains 16 residues. The V gene's germline CDR1 is SGHRS and CDR2 YFSETQ. V lost 3 bases to trimming and J lost 0 bases; unmatched junction nucleotides: 5. Supplemented by reference TRBV5-1 and TRBJ2-3, the full variable domain reads KAGVTQTPRYLIKTRGQQVTLSCSPISGHRSVSWYQQTPGQGLQFLFEYFSETQRNKGNFPGRFSGRQFSNSRSEMNVSTLELGDSALYLCASSYRLAASTDTQYFGPGTRLTVL.